This is a list of T cell receptor beta chains from one sample in a study of blood T cell repertoires in COVID-19. Repertoires were generated with immunoSEQ multiplex PCR, while TCRdb's copy carries only in-frame clones and drops some. This sample has around 300,000 clones, with roughly 85% found just once. Input material: peripheral blood. The receptors come from a human donor in a cohort sampled during active COVID-19. The conserved cysteine and the conserved F or W are not part of the CDR3 here.

j_call	v_call	cdr3_aa
TRBJ1-6	TRBV6-5	ASSRLDRANSPLH
TRBJ1-1	TRBV5-8	ASSFWGTDTEAF
TRBJ2-1	TRBV18	ASSPTAGNYNEQF
TRBJ1-2	TRBV19	ASSGPGDGYT
TRBJ1-2	TRBV7-8	ASSLAGRGEYGYT
TRBJ2-5	TRBV4-1	ASSPEDLRGVETQY
TRBJ2-7	TRBV25-1	ASSEPIGRSGNEQY
TRBJ2-4	TRBV4-1	ASSQTDTQNIQY
TRBJ1-5	TRBV12-5	ASGLGTEGPNQPQH
TRBJ1-3	TRBV30	ASGTGGGNTIY
TRBJ1-4	TRBV24-1	ATSEGDRAEKLF
TRBJ1-5	TRBV7-2	ASSLTGTDINQPQH
TRBJ2-7	TRBV18	ASSRGGSYEQY
TRBJ2-3	TRBV7-3	ASSLSGFSTDTQY
TRBJ1-2	TRBV6-5	ATYQGAGYT
TRBJ1-6	TRBV13	ASSFQGASYNSPLH
TRBJ2-3	TRBV6-5	ASRAGGVDTQY
TRBJ2-7	TRBV7-2	ASSARLAGTYDEQY
TRBJ2-2	TRBV27	ASSSGGGGELF
TRBJ1-2	TRBV20-1	SASRFGTGGGYT
TRBJ2-1	TRBV3-1/TRBV3-2	ASSPSSTWGNEQF
TRBJ1-1	TRBV30	AWKRRGRGNTEAF
TRBJ2-7	TRBV6-5	ASSPTVTYEQY
TRBJ2-7	TRBV5-1	ASSPDRGYEQY
TRBJ1-1	TRBV7-8	ASSRTGWNTEAF
TRBJ1-1	TRBV2	ASCQHGTVNTEAF
TRBJ2-7	TRBV27	ASSSTGSEQY
TRBJ1-4	TRBV7-9	ASSFFSTFNEKLF
TRBJ1-6	TRBV20-1	SASPPGINSPLH
TRBJ1-6	TRBV5-6	ASSLDLGNSYNSPLH
TRBJ2-3	TRBV6-5	ATWGVYTDTQY
TRBJ2-7	TRBV10-3	AISGGQGDPYEQY